This T cell receptor beta chain was identified during a study of blood T cell repertoires in COVID-19. On the study more broadly: The United States, Italy and Spain were the sources of the acute and convalescent COVID-19 samples. Sources were T cells, B-cell-depleted T cells, or PBMCs; the material itself was cDNA or gDNA.

V lost 5 bases, J lost 5 bases, and 8 bases stayed unmatched. The CDR3 loop spans 15 amino acids. Germline V gene sequence: CDR1 KGHSH, CDR2 LQKENI. The method was immunoSEQ multiplex PCR; TCRdb's version includes in-frame clones alone and lacks a portion of them. Of 150,000 to 200,000 clones detected, roughly 80% appear once; the ten largest clones hold roughly 15%. The sequence derives from a woman in her seventies with COVID-19, enrolled during active disease. The sample taken for sequencing was peripheral blood. The chain couples TRBV18 to TRBJ2-5; 10 bases are shared with TRBD1. The CDR3 reads CASSSTRTGGETQYF. CDR3 DNA sequence: TGTGCCAGCTCATCCACTCGGACAGGGGGGGAGACCCAGTACTTC.